This T cell receptor beta chain was documented in a study of cytotoxic CD8 clonotypes in ibrutinib-treated CLL. Broader study findings: Sustained-remission patients were sampled at one set of times and progressing patients at different ones.

The repertoire was sequenced with immunoSEQ multiplex PCR; TCRdb's copy has only in-frame clones and lacks some. Found here are 250,000 or so clones, roughly 74% of them singletons; the top ten hold about 16%. This clone was recorded a few times. The antigen remains undetermined. This CDR3 spans 13 amino acids. Germline CDR1 reads MDHEN; CDR2 reads SYDVKM. V lost 6 bases and J 8 bases, leaving 13 bases between the germline ends. This sequence was found in a human donor with chronic lymphocytic leukemia. The chain has TRBV28 and TRBJ1-4; D not resolved. The specimen was PBMCs, collected after 24 months of ibrutinib treatment. The CDR3 region is CASRSPREEKLFF. The CDR3 DNA follows: TGTGCCAGCAGGTCACCGAGGGAGGAAAAACTGTTTTTT.